These 25 T cell receptor beta chains were all obtained from the same sample, sequenced in a study of blood T cell repertoires in COVID-19. Profiled with immunoSEQ multiplex PCR; TCRdb holds only in-frame clones, not every one. This sample yields fewer than 250,000 clones, of which about 86% are seen a single time; 8% to 9% belongs to the top ten. The sequencing sample was made of PBMCs or T cells enriched from blood (not recorded which). The receptors come from a woman in her 50s with acute COVID-19.

The CDR3 coding sequence is TGTGCCAGCAGCTTAGACGGGACTAGCGGGTACGAGCAGTACTTC. Translating gives CASSLDGTSGYEQYF. J is TRBJ2-7 and V is TRBV7-9; 12 positions match TRBD2. The ends lost 1 base at V and 4 bases at J; junction bases unmatched: 2. Germline assignment: CDR1 SEHNR and CDR2 FQNEAQ (reference sequence). The CDR3 covers 15 residues.

The rearrangement links TRBV30 to TRBJ2-1, with no clear D. CDR1 and CDR2 (germline): GTSNPN, SVGIG (reference sequence). The ends were cut back, 2 bases at V and 9 bases at J, with 8 bases in the middle. This CDR3 comprises 11 residues. DNA for the CDR3: TGTGCCTGGAGTAGCTGGGCTGAGCAGTTCTTC. Translation gives CAWSSWAEQFF.

The chain recombines TRBV24-1 with TRBJ1-5; TRBD1 matches 9 bases. The germline V gene has CDR1 KGHDR and CDR2 SFDVKD. Trimming at V came to 9 bases and at J to 5 bases, leaving 4 bases not matched to a gene. The CDR3 loop spans 13 amino acids. CDR3 DNA: TGTGCCACCGGGGACAGGGCCCATCAGCCCCAGCATTTT. Protein: CATGDRAHQPQHF.

The gene calls are TRBV5-4 and TRBJ2-3; possibly TRBD1 for D (6 bases). The CDR3 is 15 residues long. Trimming removed 5 bases at V and 0 bases at J, with 13 bases between. Per the germline V gene, CDR1 is SGHNT and CDR2 is YYREEE (reference sequence). Here the CDR3 reads CASSLQGPSTDTQYF. CDR3 sequence (DNA): TGTGCCAGCAGTTTACAGGGTCCTAGCACAGATACGCAGTATTTT.

This clone was detected only a few times. Other DNA sequences within the sample encode an identical CDR3. The rearrangement uses TRBV18 and TRBJ1-3; possible D gene TRBD1, 6 bases. CDR3 size: 15 residues. Germline loops: CDR1 KGHSH, CDR2 LQKENI. V gave up 3 bases and J gave up 0 bases, with 9 bases separating them. Written as DNA, the CDR3 is TGTGCCAGCTCACCTAGGACAGCCTCTGGAAACACCATATATTTT. It codes for CASSPRTASGNTIYF.

The rearrangement links TRBV11-3 to TRBJ2-1; tentatively, D is TRBD2 (5 bases). V was trimmed by 6 bases and J by 7 bases, leaving 16 bases between them. The CDR3 has 14 amino acids. CDR1 SGHNT and CDR2 YENEEA come from the germline V gene. As DNA, the CDR3 is TGTGCCAGCAGTTTGGCGGAGGCCTTTAATGAGCAGTTCTTC. Protein sequence: CASSLAEAFNEQFF.

The J gene is TRBJ2-5, the V gene TRBV5-1; TRBD2 aligns across 10 bases. The junction had 10 bases not matched to a gene; V was cut back by 0 bases and J by 2 bases. The germline V gene has CDR1 SGHRS and CDR2 YFSETQ. This CDR3 is built from 18 residues. CDR3 sequence reads: CASSLVGSSGSRQETQYF. CDR3 coding DNA: TGCGCCAGCAGCTTGGTTGGGTCTAGCGGGAGCAGGCAAGAGACCCAGTACTTC.

This rearrangement joins TRBV9 to TRBJ1-1; D unclear. Germline CDR1 and CDR2: SGDLS and YYNGEE. V shed 4 bases and J shed 3 bases, with 7 bases lying between them. The CDR3 runs to 12 residues. The CDR3: CASSRRDTEAFF. CDR3 bases: TGTGCCAGCAGCCGACGGGACACTGAAGCTTTCTTT.

The gene calls are TRBV10-1 and TRBJ2-7; 7 nucleotides align to TRBD2. V trimming: 8 bases; J trimming: 6 bases; junction bases outside the gene matches: 31. Germline-derived CDR1 and CDR2 are WNHNN and SYGVQD (reference sequence). The CDR3 has 20 amino acids. CDR3 nucleotides: TGCGCCAGCGGATCTCCTGGGGTCTGGGGGTGGACTAGACCTCATCTCGAGCAGTACTTC. It is translated as CASGSPGVWGWTRPHLEQYF.

V and J are TRBV12-3 or TRBV12-4 and TRBJ1-1; the D gene is possibly TRBD1 (6 bases). The CDR3 runs to 12 residues. Trimming cost V 6 bases and J 11 bases, with 16 bases left between them. The DNA for the CDR3 is TGTGCCAGCAGCTCAGGACAGATCAGGGCTTTCTTT. It translates to CASSSGQIRAFF.

V and J are TRBV11-2 and TRBJ2-1, with D perhaps TRBD1 (6 bases). Trimming left V 4 bases short and J 8 bases short, with 24 bases between. CDR1 SGHAT and CDR2 FQNNGV come from the germline V gene. The CDR3 is 17 residues long. CDR3 nucleotide sequence: TGTGCCAGCAGCTCCTGGCGGCTTCGGACAGAGGCAGATGAGCAGTTCTTC. This gives the protein CASSSWRLRTEADEQFF.

A few counts support this clone. This chain joins TRBV11-2 and TRBJ1-3, with 7 positions matching TRBD1. The germline V gene has CDR1 SGHAT and CDR2 FQNNGV. The CDR3 is 12 residues long. V lost 0 bases, J lost 15 bases, and 5 bases stayed unmatched. The CDR3: CASSLDRGDRYF. As DNA, the CDR3 is TGTGCCAGCAGCTTAGATCGTGGGGACAGATATTTT.

The chain couples TRBV7-9 to TRBJ1-2, with 7 bases that match TRBD1. CDR3 length: 16 residues. Germline V gene lookup returns CDR1 SEHNR and CDR2 FQNEAQ (reference sequence). The V gene end was trimmed by 5 bases and the J gene end by 4 bases; junction bases not matched to a gene: 13. CDR3 coding DNA: TGTGCCAGCAGCCCGGATTTACAGGGGATTAGCTATGGCTACACCTTC. Translated: CASSPDLQGISYGYTF.

This rearrangement joins TRBV7-9 to TRBJ1-1; no clear D gene. Trimming took off 2 bases at V and 1 base at J, with 11 bases between the two ends. Germline-derived CDR1 and CDR2 are SEHNR and FQNEAQ (reference sequence). The length of the CDR3 is 15 residues. For the CDR3, the DNA is TGTGCCAGCAGCTTAAGCGGCCAGCCGAACACTGAAGCTTTCTTT. It is translated as CASSLSGQPNTEAFF.

V and J are TRBV7-2 and TRBJ2-1, with a weak D call TRBD2 (6 bases). V was trimmed by 2 bases and J by 2 bases, leaving 10 bases between them. The germline CDR1 and CDR2 sequences are SGHTA and FQGNSA. The CDR3 is 15 residues long. In nucleotides, the CDR3 is TGTGCCAGCAGCTTAAATCGGGAGACCTACAATGAGCAGTTCTTC. Its protein is CASSLNRETYNEQFF. The full variable domain, in which reference TRBV7-2 and TRBJ2-1 provide the parts outside the CDR3, is GAGVSQSPSNKVTEKGKDVELRCDPISGHTALYWYRQSLGQGLEFLIYFQGNSAPDKSGLPSDRFSAERTGGSVSTLTIQRTQQEDSAVYLCASSLNRETYNEQFFGPGTRLTVL.

This chain links TRBV5-4 with TRBJ2-5; the D gene is possibly TRBD1 (5 bases). Germline lookup yields CDR1 SGHNT and CDR2 YYREEE (reference sequence). The CDR3 runs 14 residues. V was shortened by 0 bases and J by 3 bases, with 9 bases between the two germline ends. The CDR3 DNA follows: TGTGCCAGCAGCTTGGGCAGGACAAAAGAGACCCAGTACTTC. Translated, it gives CASSLGRTKETQYF.

This clone was recorded once. DNA for the CDR3: TGTGCCAGCAGCGGGACAGGGTTCTACTATGGCTACACCTTC. Encoded protein: CASSGTGFYYGYTF. The rearrangement links TRBV7-9 to TRBJ1-2; 9 bases are shared with TRBD1. Germline V gene data show CDR1 as SEHNR and CDR2 as FQNEAQ (reference sequence). The V gene end was trimmed by 5 bases and the J gene end by 3 bases; junction bases not matched to a gene: 4. This CDR3 comprises 14 residues.

This clone was picked up one time. The chain is built from TRBV10-3 and TRBJ2-1; 11 nucleotides match TRBD2. The J segment lost 4 bases and the V segment lost 6 bases, leaving 5 bases of the junction unmatched. The germline V gene encodes CDR1 ENHRY and CDR2 SYGVKD. CDR3 length: 15 amino acids. CDR3 residues: CAISATSGGYNEQFF. The CDR3 region has the DNA TGTGCCATCAGCGCAACTAGCGGGGGTTACAATGAGCAGTTCTTC.

V is TRBV2 and J is TRBJ1-6; TRBD1 aligns across 7 bases. Trimming removed 1 base from V and 10 bases from J; junction bases left unmatched: 10. Germline V gives CDR1 SNHLY, CDR2 FYNNEI. This CDR3 has 16 amino acids. The CDR3 bases are TGTGCCAGCAGTGAAGAGGGTGGACAGGCGCGGTCACCCCTCCACTTT. Amino acids: CASSEEGGQARSPLHF.

This clone was seen more than once but under ten times. V and J are TRBV11-2 and TRBJ2-5, with 11 bases that match TRBD2. The junction had 15 bases not matched to a gene; V was cut back by 1 base and J by 5 bases. Germline-derived CDR1 and CDR2 are SGHAT and FQNNGV. The CDR3 has 19 amino acids. CDR3 nucleotides: TGTGCCAGCAGCTTAGTAATGGGGACTAGCGGAGCCTCGGGGGAGACCCAGTACTTC. This translates into CASSLVMGTSGASGETQYF.

This chain uses TRBV7-2 with TRBJ2-1; no clear D gene. The CDR3 covers 13 residues. Trimming stripped 5 bases from V and 8 bases from J, with 13 bases between. Germline CDR1 and CDR2: SGHTA and FQGNSA. In DNA, the CDR3 is TGTGCCAGCAGCCCTAATAGTGGTCATGAGCAGTTCTTC. Its translation is CASSPNSGHEQFF.

CDR3 DNA: TGTGCCAGCAGTTCCGGGTCCAACTATGGCTACACCTTC. Amino acids: CASSSGSNYGYTF. This sequence joins TRBV25-1 and TRBJ1-2; no clear D gene. V was clipped by 5 bases and J by 2 bases, with 9 bases between them. Per germline, CDR1 MGHDK and CDR2 SYGVNS. The CDR3 spans 13 residues.

The chain uses TRBV18 and TRBJ2-7; the D gene is possibly TRBD2 (6 bases). The V end was cut by 3 bases, the J end by 7 bases, with 13 bases between. The CDR3 length is 13 residues. The germline gives CDR1 KGHSH, CDR2 LQKENI. The CDR3 sequence: CASSPSREYEQYF. CDR3 sequence (DNA): TGTGCCAGCTCACCTAGTCGGGAGTATGAGCAGTACTTC.

The V gene is TRBV5-1, the J gene TRBJ2-7, with 15 bases identical to TRBD2. Per germline, CDR1 SGHRS and CDR2 YFSETQ. The CDR3 totals 16 residues. Trimming at V came to 4 bases and at J to 7 bases, leaving 9 bases not matched to a gene. The CDR3 sequence: CASSGGLAGGPGEQYF. In DNA form, the CDR3 reads TGCGCCAGCAGCGGCGGACTAGCGGGAGGGCCGGGGGAGCAGTACTTC.

This clone was found a few times. CDR3 residues: CASSLTGGSWNSPLHF. The CDR3 region has the DNA TGTGCCAGCAGCTTAACAGGGGGCTCGTGGAATTCACCCCTCCACTTT. This chain uses TRBV5-5 with TRBJ1-6; TRBD1 agrees at 9 bases. CDR1 is SGHKS and CDR2 is YYEKEE in the germline V gene (reference sequence). The J segment lost 7 bases and the V segment lost 2 bases, leaving 7 bases of the junction unmatched. The CDR3 covers 16 residues. The whole variable domain, remainder taken from reference TRBV5-5 and TRBJ1-6, is DAGVTQSPTHLIKTRGQQVTLRCSPISGHKSVSWYQQVLGQGPQFIFQYYEKEERGRGNFPDRFSARQFPNYSSELNVNALLLGDSALYLCASSLTGGSWNSPLHFGNGTRLTVT.